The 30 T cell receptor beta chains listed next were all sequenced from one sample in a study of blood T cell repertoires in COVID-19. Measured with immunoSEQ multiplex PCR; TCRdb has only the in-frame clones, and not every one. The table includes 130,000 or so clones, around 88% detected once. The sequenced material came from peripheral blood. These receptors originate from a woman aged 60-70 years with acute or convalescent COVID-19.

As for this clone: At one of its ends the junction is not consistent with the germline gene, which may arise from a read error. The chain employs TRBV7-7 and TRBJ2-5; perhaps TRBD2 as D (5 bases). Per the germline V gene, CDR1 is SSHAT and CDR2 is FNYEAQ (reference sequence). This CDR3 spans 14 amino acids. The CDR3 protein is CASSLAMRGETQYF. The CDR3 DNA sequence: TGTGCTAGCAGCTTAGCGATGCGTGGAGAGACCCAGTACTTC.

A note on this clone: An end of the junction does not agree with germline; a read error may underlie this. The CDR3 sequence is CVSSLQRNGNTIYF. CDR3 in DNA: TGTGTCAGCAGCTTACAGCGGAATGGAAACACCATATATTTT. The V call is TRBV7-2, the J call TRBJ1-3, with unresolved D. The germline V gene encodes CDR1 SGHTA and CDR2 FQGNSA. The CDR3 is made up of 14 amino acids.

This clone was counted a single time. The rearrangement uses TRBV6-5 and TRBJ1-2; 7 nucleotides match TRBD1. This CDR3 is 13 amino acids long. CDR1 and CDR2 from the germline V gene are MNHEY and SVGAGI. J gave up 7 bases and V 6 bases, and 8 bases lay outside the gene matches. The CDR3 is CASRKQGMVGYTF. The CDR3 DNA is TGTGCCAGCAGAAAACAGGGGATGGTTGGCTACACCTTC.

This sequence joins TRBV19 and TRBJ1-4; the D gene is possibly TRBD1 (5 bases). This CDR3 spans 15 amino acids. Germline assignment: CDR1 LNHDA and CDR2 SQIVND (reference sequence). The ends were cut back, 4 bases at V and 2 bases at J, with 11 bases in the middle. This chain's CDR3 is CASSTQRGTNEKLFF. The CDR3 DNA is TGTGCCAGTAGTACCCAGCGGGGCACTAATGAAAAACTGTTTTTT.

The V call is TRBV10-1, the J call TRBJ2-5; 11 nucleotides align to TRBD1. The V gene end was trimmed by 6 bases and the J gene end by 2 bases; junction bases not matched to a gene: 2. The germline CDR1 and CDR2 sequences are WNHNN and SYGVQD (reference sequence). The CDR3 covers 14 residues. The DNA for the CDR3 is TGCGCCAGCAGGGGGGACAGGGGGCAAGAGACCCAGTACTTC. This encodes CASRGDRGQETQYF.

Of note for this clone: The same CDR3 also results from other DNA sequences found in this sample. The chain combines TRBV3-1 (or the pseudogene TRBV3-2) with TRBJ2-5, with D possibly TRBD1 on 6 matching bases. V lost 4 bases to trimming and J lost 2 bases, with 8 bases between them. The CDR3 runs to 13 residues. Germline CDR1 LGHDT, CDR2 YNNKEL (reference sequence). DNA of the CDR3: TGTGCCAGCAGCCCAGGACAGCAAGAGACCCAGTACTTC. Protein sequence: CASSPGQQETQYF.

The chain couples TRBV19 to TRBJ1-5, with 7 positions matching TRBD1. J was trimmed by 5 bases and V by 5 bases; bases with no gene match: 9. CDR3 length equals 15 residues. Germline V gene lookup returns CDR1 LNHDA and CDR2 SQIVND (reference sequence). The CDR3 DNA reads TGTGCCAGTAGTCCCGACAGGGACTTTCATCAGCCCCAGCATTTT. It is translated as CASSPDRDFHQPQHF.

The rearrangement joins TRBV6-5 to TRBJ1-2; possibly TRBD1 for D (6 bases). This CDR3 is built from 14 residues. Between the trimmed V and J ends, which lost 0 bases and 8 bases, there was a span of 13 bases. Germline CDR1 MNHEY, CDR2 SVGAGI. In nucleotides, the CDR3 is TGTGCCAGCAGTTACTCAAAGGGGGTCAGGGGCTACACCTTC. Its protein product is CASSYSKGVRGYTF.

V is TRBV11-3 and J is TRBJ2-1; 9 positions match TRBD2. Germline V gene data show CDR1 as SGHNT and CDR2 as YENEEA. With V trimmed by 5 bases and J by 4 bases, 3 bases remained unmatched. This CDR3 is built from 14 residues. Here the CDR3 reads CASSLAGRYNEQFF. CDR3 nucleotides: TGTGCCAGCAGCCTAGCGGGGAGATACAATGAGCAGTTCTTC.

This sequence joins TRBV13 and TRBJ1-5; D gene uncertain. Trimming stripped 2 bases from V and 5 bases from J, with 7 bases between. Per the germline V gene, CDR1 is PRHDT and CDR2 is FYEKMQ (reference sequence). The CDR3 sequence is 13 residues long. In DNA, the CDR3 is TGTGCCAGCAGCTTAAGGAGAGATCAGCCCCAGCATTTT. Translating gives CASSLRRDQPQHF.

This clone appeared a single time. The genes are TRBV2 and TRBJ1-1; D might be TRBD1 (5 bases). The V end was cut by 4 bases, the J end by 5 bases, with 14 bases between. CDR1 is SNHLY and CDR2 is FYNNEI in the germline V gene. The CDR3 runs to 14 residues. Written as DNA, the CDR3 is TGTGCCAGCAGTGCGGACACCCAGAGGACTGAAGCTTTCTTT. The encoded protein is CASSADTQRTEAFF.

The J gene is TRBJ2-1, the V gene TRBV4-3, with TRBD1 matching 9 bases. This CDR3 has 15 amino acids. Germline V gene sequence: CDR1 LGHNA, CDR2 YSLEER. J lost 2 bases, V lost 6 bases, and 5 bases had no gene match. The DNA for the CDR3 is TGCGCCAGCAGGTCCAGACAGGGGGCCTACAATGAGCAGTTCTTC. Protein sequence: CASRSRQGAYNEQFF.

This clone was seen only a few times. CDR3 DNA: TGTGCCAGCAGCTTAGATCGAGACAGGTACACTGAAGCTTTCTTT. It is translated as CASSLDRDRYTEAFF. This rearrangement joins TRBV11-2 to TRBJ1-1, with D perhaps matching TRBD1 (6 bases). The germline V and J ends were trimmed by 0 bases and 3 bases, with 11 bases remaining between them. The germline CDR1 and CDR2 sequences are SGHAT and FQNNGV. The CDR3 runs 15 residues. Supplemented by reference TRBV11-2 and TRBJ1-1, the full variable domain reads EAGVAQSPRYKIIEKRQSVAFWCNPISGHATLYWYQQILGQGPKLLIQFQNNGVVDDSQLPKDRFSAERLKGVDSTLKIQPAKLEDSAVYLCASSLDRDRYTEAFFGQGTRLTVV.

The CDR3 DNA follows: TGTGCCAGCAGCATAAACAGGGAGACTGAAGCTTTCTTT. Translated: CASSINRETEAFF. This rearrangement joins TRBV9 to TRBJ1-1, with D possibly being TRBD1 (6 bases). Germline loops: CDR1 SGDLS, CDR2 YYNGEE. The CDR3 spans 13 residues. The V gene lost 4 bases and the J gene lost 5 bases, with 12 bases spanning the gap. The entire variable domain, with the rest obtained from reference TRBV9 and TRBJ1-1, is as follows: DSGVTQTPKHLITATGQRVTLRCSPRSGDLSVYWYQQSLDQGLQFLIQYYNGEERAKGNILERFSAQQFPDLHSELNLSSLELGDSALYFCASSINRETEAFFGQGTRLTVV.

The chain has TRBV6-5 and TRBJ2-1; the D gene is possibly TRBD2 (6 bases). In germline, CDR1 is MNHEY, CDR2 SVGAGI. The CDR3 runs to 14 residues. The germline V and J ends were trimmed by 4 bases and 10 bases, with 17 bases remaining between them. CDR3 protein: CASSSTRRAGEQFF. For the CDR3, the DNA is TGTGCCAGCAGTTCCACCCGCCGGGCGGGGGAGCAGTTCTTC.

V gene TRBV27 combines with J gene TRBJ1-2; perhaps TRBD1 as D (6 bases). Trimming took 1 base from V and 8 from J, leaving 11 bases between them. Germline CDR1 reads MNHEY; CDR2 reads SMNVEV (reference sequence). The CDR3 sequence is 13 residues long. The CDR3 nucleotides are TGTGCCAGCAGTTTATTGGGGGCGAGGGGCTACACCTTC. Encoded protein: CASSLLGARGYTF.

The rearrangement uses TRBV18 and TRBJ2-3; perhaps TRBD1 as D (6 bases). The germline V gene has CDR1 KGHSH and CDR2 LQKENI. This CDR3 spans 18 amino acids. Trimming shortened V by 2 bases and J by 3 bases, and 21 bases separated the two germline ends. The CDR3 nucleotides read TGTGCCAGCTCACCAGGGATCGGGCAGGGGATGAGAACAGATACGCAGTATTTT. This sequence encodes CASSPGIGQGMRTDTQYF. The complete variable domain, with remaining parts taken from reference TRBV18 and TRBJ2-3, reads NAGVMQNPRHLVRRRGQEARLRCSPMKGHSHVYWYRQLPEEGLKFMVYLQKENIIDESGMPKERFSAEFPKEGPSILRIQQVVRGDSAAYFCASSPGIGQGMRTDTQYFGPGTRLTVL.

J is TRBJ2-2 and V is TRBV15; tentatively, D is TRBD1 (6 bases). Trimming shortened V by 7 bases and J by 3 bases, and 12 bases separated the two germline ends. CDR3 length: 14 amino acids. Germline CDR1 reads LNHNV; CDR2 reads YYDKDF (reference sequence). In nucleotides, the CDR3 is TGTGCCACCACGGCAGGGGTGGACACCGGGGAGCTGTTTTTT. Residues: CATTAGVDTGELFF.

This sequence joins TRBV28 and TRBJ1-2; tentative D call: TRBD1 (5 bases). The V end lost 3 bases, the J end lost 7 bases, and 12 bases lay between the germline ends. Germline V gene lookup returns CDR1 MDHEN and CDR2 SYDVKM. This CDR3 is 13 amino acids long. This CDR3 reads CASSFFRVTGYTF. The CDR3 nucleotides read TGTGCCAGCAGTTTCTTCAGGGTTACTGGCTACACCTTC.

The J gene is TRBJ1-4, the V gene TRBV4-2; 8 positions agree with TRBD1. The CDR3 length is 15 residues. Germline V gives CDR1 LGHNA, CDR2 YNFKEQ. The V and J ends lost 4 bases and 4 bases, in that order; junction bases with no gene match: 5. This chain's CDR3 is CASSPRTGINEKLFF. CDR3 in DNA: TGTGCCAGCAGCCCCAGGACAGGGATTAATGAAAAACTGTTTTTT.

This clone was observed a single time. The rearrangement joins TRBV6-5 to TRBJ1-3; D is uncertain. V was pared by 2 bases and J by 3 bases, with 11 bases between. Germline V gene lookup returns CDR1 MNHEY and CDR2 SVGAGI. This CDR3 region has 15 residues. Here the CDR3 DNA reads TGTGCCAGCAGTTACGGGGAGGTCGGTGGAAACACCATATATTTT. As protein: CASSYGEVGGNTIYF.

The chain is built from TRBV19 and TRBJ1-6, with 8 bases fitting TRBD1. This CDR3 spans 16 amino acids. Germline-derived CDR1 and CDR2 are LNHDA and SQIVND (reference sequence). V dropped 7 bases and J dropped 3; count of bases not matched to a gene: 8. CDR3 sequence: CASNLRGLNYNSPLHF. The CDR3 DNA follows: TGTGCCAGTAACCTCAGGGGGCTGAACTATAATTCACCCCTCCACTTT.

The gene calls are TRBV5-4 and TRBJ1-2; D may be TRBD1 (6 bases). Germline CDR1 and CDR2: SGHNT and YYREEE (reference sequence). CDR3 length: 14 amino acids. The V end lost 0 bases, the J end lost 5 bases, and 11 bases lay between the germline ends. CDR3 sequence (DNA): TGTGCCAGCAGCTTGGGACAGGACCTTTATGGCTACACCTTC. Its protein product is CASSLGQDLYGYTF.

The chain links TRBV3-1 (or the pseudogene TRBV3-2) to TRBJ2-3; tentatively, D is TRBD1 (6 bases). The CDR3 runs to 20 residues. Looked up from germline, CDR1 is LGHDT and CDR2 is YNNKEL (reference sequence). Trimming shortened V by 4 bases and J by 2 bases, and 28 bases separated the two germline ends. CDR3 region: CASSLSRASRAWGLTDTQYF. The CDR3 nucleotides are TGTGCCAGCAGCCTCAGTCGGGCCTCCCGGGCTTGGGGGCTCACAGATACGCAGTATTTT.

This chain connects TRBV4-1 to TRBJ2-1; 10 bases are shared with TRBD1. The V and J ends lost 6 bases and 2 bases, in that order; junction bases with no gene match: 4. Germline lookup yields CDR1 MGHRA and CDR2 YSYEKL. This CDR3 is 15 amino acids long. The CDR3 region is CASRPGTGAYNEQFF. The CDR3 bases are TGCGCCAGCAGACCCGGGACAGGGGCCTACAATGAGCAGTTCTTC.

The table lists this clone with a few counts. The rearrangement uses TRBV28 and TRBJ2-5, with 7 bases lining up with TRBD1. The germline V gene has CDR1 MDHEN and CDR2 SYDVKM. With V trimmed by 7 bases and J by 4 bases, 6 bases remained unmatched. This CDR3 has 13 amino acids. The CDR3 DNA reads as TGTGCCAGCAACCCGGGACAGAGAGAGACCCAGTACTTC. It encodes CASNPGQRETQYF.

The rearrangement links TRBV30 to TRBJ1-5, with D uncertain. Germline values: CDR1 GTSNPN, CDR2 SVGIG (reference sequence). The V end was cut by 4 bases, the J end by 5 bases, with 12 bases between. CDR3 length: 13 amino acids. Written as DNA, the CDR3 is TGTGCCTGGAACCCCTCCCGGGATCAGCCCCAGCATTTT. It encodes CAWNPSRDQPQHF.

The CDR3 loop reads CASSLGAGGTSNEQFF. The CDR3 DNA sequence: TGTGCCAGCAGCTTAGGGGCAGGGGGTACAAGTAATGAGCAGTTCTTC. V is TRBV7-6 and J is TRBJ2-1; 7 bases are a match to TRBD1. The CDR3 extends over 16 amino acids. The V gene's germline CDR1 is SGHVS and CDR2 FNYEAQ. V gave up 1 base and J gave up 7 bases; unmatched junction bases: 10.

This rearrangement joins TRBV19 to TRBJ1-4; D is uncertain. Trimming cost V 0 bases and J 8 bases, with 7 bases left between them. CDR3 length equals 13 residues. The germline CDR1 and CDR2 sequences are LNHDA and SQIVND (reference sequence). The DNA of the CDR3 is TGTGCCAGTAGTATAGACAGATCGGAAAAACTGTTTTTT. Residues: CASSIDRSEKLFF.

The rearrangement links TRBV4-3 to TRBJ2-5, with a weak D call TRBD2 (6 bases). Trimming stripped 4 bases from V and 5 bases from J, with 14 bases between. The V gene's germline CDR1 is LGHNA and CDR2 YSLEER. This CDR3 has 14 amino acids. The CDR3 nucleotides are TGCGCCAGCAGCCCCGTCGGGAGTGGGGAGACCCAGTACTTC. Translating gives CASSPVGSGETQYF.